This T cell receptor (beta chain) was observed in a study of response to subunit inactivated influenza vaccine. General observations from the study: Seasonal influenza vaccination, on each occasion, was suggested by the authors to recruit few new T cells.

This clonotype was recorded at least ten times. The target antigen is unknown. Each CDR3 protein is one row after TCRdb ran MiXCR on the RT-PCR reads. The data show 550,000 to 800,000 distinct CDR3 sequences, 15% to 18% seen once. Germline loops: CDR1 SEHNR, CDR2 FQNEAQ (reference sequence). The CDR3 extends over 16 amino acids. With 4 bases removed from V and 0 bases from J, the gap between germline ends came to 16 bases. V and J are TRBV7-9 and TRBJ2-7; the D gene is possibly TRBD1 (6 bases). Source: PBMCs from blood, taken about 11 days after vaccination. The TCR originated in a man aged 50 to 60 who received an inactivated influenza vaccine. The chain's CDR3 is CASSSLRDTSSYEQYF. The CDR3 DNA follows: TGTGCCAGCAGCTCCCTCCGGGACACTAGCTCCTACGAGCAGTACTTC.